The rows below give T cell receptor beta chains drawn from one sample of a study of blood T cell repertoires in COVID-19. Produced via immunoSEQ multiplex PCR; TCRdb's table is partial and in-frame only. Of roughly 290,000 clones in the sample, 80% to 95% were seen once. The material sequenced was peripheral blood. The origin of the receptors is a woman in her 30s with COVID-19, enrolled during active disease. CDR3s include the opening cysteine and the closing phenylalanine or tryptophan. The D gene is left open where the match is weak. A row's size may be missing; if present it is once, few, many or a size class.

j_call | v_call | cdr3_length | clone_size | d_call | cdr3_nt | cdr3_aa
TRBJ2-2 | TRBV19 | 16 | NA | TRBD2 | TGTGCCAGTAGTCCCCGGGCTAGCGGGAACACCGGGGAGCTGTTTTTT | CASSPRASGNTGELFF
TRBJ2-2 | TRBV10-1 | 13 | few | NA | TGCGCCAGCTCTCAAACTGACACCGGGGAGCTGTTTTTT | CASSQTDTGELFF
TRBJ1-3 | TRBV6-2/TRBV6-3 | 16 | NA | NA | TGTGCCAGCAGCCCTGGGCACAGGTCAGCTGGAAACACCATATATTTT | CASSPGHRSAGNTIYF
TRBJ1-1 | TRBV2 | 12 | NA | TRBD1 | TGTGCCAGCAGCAGACAGGGTACTGAAGCTTTCTTT | CASSRQGTEAFF
TRBJ1-2 | TRBV30 | 12 | NA | NA | TGTGCCTGGAGTGTAAGGGGTTATGGCTACACCTTC | CAWSVRGYGYTF
TRBJ2-1 | TRBV19 | 13 | once | TRBD2 | TGTGCCAGTAGCCTGGGAGGGAGGAATGAGCAGTTCTTC | CASSLGGRNEQFF
TRBJ2-5 | TRBV9 | 14 | NA | TRBD2 | TGTGCCAGCAGCGTGCTAGCGGGAGCCGAGACCCAGTACTTC | CASSVLAGAETQYF
TRBJ2-2 | TRBV28 | 14 | NA | NA | TGTGCCAGCAGTTTTAACAGGGACGGCGGGGAGCTGTTTTTT | CASSFNRDGGELFF
TRBJ1-2 | TRBV12-2 | 17 | NA | NA | TGTGCAAGTCGCCCAATTCGCCCCGACAGGCCTTTCTATGGCTACACCTTC | CASRPIRPDRPFYGYTF
TRBJ1-5 | TRBV6-5 | 13 | once | NA | TGTGCCAGCAGTTCGAGCCCCCGGGGGCCCCAGCATTTT | CASSSSPRGPQHF
TRBJ2-3 | TRBV5-4 | 14 | NA | NA | TGTGCCAGCAGGGAGGACGGGAGCACAGATACGCAGTATTTT | CASREDGSTDTQYF
TRBJ1-2 | TRBV29-1 | 13 | NA | TRBD1 | TGCAGCACCCGGACAGGGGGCGCATATGGCTACACCTTC | CSTRTGGAYGYTF
TRBJ2-7 | TRBV6-2/TRBV6-3 | 14 | NA | NA | TGTGCCAGCAGTTACTCGCGCGTTACCTACGAGCAGTACTTC | CASSYSRVTYEQYF
TRBJ1-1 | TRBV6-5 | 12 | few | TRBD1 | TGTGCCAGGGACAGGGTAAACACTGAAGCTTTCTTT | CARDRVNTEAFF
TRBJ2-7 | TRBV5-4 | 14 | NA | TRBD1 | TGTGCCAGCAGCCCTCGGGACAGGGACGACGAGCAGTACTTC | CASSPRDRDDEQYF
TRBJ2-7 | TRBV9 | 15 | NA | TRBD1 | TGTGCCAGCAGCGTAGATGGGACAGGGGGCGACGAGCAGTACTTC | CASSVDGTGGDEQYF
TRBJ2-2 | TRBV24-1 | 16 | NA | TRBD1 | TGTGCCACCAGTGATTCCGGGACAGGAGTCACCGGGGAGCTGTTTTTT | CATSDSGTGVTGELFF
TRBJ1-2 | TRBV7-8 | 14 | NA | NA | TGTGCCAGCAGCCTGCGGGGGGGCGGCTATGGCTACACCTTC | CASSLRGGGYGYTF
TRBJ2-5 | TRBV12-3/TRBV12-4 | 13 | NA | TRBD1 | TGTGCCAGCACTACGACAGGGTCAGAGACCCAGTACTTC | CASTTTGSETQYF
TRBJ2-7 | TRBV29-1 | 14 | NA | TRBD2 | TGCAGCGTTGTTGGGAGCGGGAGGAGGTACGAGCAGTACTTC | CSVVGSGRRYEQYF
TRBJ2-7 | TRBV6-1 | 16 | NA | TRBD1 | TGTGCCAGCAGTGCCCTCGGCAGGGGGACCGGGCACGAGCAGTACTTC | CASSALGRGTGHEQYF
TRBJ2-7 | TRBV30 | 15 | NA | TRBD2 | TGTGCCTGGAGAGGAGGGACTAGCGGACTTTACGAGCAGTACTTC | CAWRGGTSGLYEQYF
TRBJ2-7 | TRBV28 | 16 | few | NA | TGTGCCAGCAAGCCTTACACAGGATTCTTCTCCTACGAGCAGTACTTC | CASKPYTGFFSYEQYF
TRBJ2-7 | TRBV4-1 | 15 | NA | TRBD2 | TGCGCCAGCAGCCGGAGGGGGACTAGAGGTTACGAGCAGTACTTC | CASSRRGTRGYEQYF
TRBJ1-6 | TRBV28 | 16 | NA | NA | TGTGCCAGCAGTTTAGGGAGGTCTACCTATAATTCACCCCTCCACTTT | CASSLGRSTYNSPLHF
TRBJ2-3 | TRBV6-5 | 15 | NA | NA | TGTGCCAGCAGCGCCAGGGTGGCGGGGACAGATACGCAGTATTTT | CASSARVAGTDTQYF
TRBJ2-4 | TRBV11-2 | 14 | NA | TRBD2 | TGTGCCAGCAGCTTAGGGACTAGCGGGAGTTTAAGGTACTTC | CASSLGTSGSLRYF
TRBJ2-7 | TRBV19 | 17 | NA | TRBD2 | TGTGCCAGTAGTCCTAGCGGGAGTCCAGGGAATACCTACGAGCAGTACTTC | CASSPSGSPGNTYEQYF
TRBJ2-1 | TRBV3-1/TRBV3-2 | 16 | NA | NA | TGTGCCAGCAGTCACGATTTAAGCGACTCCTACAATGAGCAGTTCTTC | CASSHDLSDSYNEQFF
TRBJ2-3 | TRBV5-1 | 17 | NA | TRBD2 | TGCGCCAGCAGCTCGCGGACTAGCGGGAGGGCCAGAGATACGCAGTATTTT | CASSSRTSGRARDTQYF
TRBJ1-5 | TRBV19 | 17 | NA | TRBD1 | TGTGCCAGTAGTTGGGGACGACAGGGAAATAGCAATCAGCCCCAGCATTTT | CASSWGRQGNSNQPQHF
TRBJ1-6 | TRBV12-3/TRBV12-4 | 13 | once | NA | TGTGCCAGCAGTTTAGCGCTCAGATCACCCCTCCACTTT | CASSLALRSPLHF
TRBJ1-2 | TRBV10-3 | 14 | few | NA | TGTGCCATCAGTGACATAACGGGGGAATATGGCTACACCTTC | CAISDITGEYGYTF
TRBJ1-1 | TRBV5-4 | 14 | NA | NA | TGTGCCAGCAGCCAAACGACCGGGCGGGCTGAAGCTTTCTTT | CASSQTTGRAEAFF
TRBJ2-7 | TRBV10-3 | 14 | NA | TRBD1 | TGTGCCATCAGCCCGACAGGGGTCCCCTACGAGCAGTACTTC | CAISPTGVPYEQYF
TRBJ1-2 | TRBV5-1 | 14 | NA | NA | TGCGCCAGCAGCTGGGGCGGGACCGTGAAAAGCTACACCTTC | CASSWGGTVKSYTF
TRBJ2-7 | TRBV27 | 12 | NA | TRBD1 | TGTGCCAGCAGTACAGGGGGCCACGAGCAGTACTTC | CASSTGGHEQYF
TRBJ2-7 | TRBV5-6 | 16 | once | NA | TGTGCCAGCAGCCCCCTTGGGCAGGTTGATCCCTACGAGCAGTACTTC | CASSPLGQVDPYEQYF
TRBJ1-1 | TRBV15 | 18 | NA | NA | TGTGCCACCAGATCAATGGGGGTTTGGGGACGGAGGGACACTGAAGCTTTCTTT | CATRSMGVWGRRDTEAFF
TRBJ1-6 | TRBV27 | 14 | few | NA | TGTGCCAGCAGTTTGACAGCCTATAATTCACCCCTCCACTTT | CASSLTAYNSPLHF